This T cell receptor beta chain was sequenced in a study of blood T cell repertoires in COVID-19. Study-wide background: PBMCs, B-cell-depleted T cells, or T cells provided the cDNA or gDNA that made up the material.

Data came from immunoSEQ multiplex PCR; TCRdb stores just in-frame clones and leaves some out. In the table there are under 250,000 clones, about 87% of which are singletons. Seattle's cohort entered during active infection and was followed longitudinally. The TCR was taken from a man aged 25 to 45 with COVID-19, enrolled during active disease. Input material: peripheral blood.

The DNA for the CDR3 is TGTGCCAGCACCCATGGGACAGGGTACACTGAAGCTTTCTTT. Protein product: CASTHGTGYTEAFF. V and J are TRBV2 and TRBJ1-1; TRBD1 aligns across 9 bases. The CDR3 covers 14 residues. Losses at the gene ends were 7 bases for V and 3 bases for J; bases not matched to a gene: 6. Germline V CDR1 and CDR2: SNHLY, FYNNEI.